A single TCR beta chain is shown here with its context. Its antigen specificity is not known. Nothing much larger sits one base from this clone, and base qualities are not available. The protocol used for the library was the immunoSEQ multiplex PCR assay. The immuneACCESS repertoire file appears here via TCRdb, limited to in-frame rearrangements. These files lack a portion of the clones; in checked studies, under half of the deficit traces to unresolved V genes, and the cause of the others is not known. This sample lists more than 300,000 clones; 95% were detected once. The ten largest make up roughly 0.02% of the sample. The germline V gene provides CDR1 KGHSH and CDR2 LQKENI. The V end loses 6 bases and the J end loses 1 base, and a stretch of 10 bases separates them. Including cysteine and phenylalanine, the CDR3 has 14 amino acids. Only the CDR3 portion is preserved as DNA: 42 bases, with reading frame beginning at the first base.

The data were obtained in a study of shared T cell receptors in the human thymus (dated by TCRdb to about 2021). About the investigation overall: The study examined how self-reactive, shared T-cell receptor alpha chains are generated in the human thymus.

This sequence uses TRBV18 and TRBJ1-5, and possibly TRBD1, on 5 matching bases. This sequence was found in a human donor. Source material: thymocytes. In nucleotide form, the sequence is TGTGCCAGCTCCCGCGGGACCAGCAATCAGCCCCAGCATTTT. This yields the protein CASSRGTSNQPQHF.